The present TCR delta chain was sequenced within a study of gamma-delta T cells after stem cell transplantation. V lost 2 bases, J lost 3 bases, and 19 bases lay in between. The CDR3 has 17 residues. CDR1 is TSWWSYY, CDR2 QGS, per germline. This clone ranks as medium-sized. TCRdb ran CATT on the RT-PCR reads. The sample records 2,000 to 3,000 delta-chain clones, less than 30% being singletons. The sequencing sample was made of gamma-delta T cells. This receptor was taken from a human donor. It is not recorded whose cells these are; they may come from a transplant donor. The gene calls are TRDV1 and TRDJ1; D is unresolved. The CDR3 region is CALGELRPGQVADKLIF. The CDR3 region has the DNA TGTGCTCTTGGGGAATTGAGGCCCGGCCAAGTCGCCGATAAACTCATCTTT.